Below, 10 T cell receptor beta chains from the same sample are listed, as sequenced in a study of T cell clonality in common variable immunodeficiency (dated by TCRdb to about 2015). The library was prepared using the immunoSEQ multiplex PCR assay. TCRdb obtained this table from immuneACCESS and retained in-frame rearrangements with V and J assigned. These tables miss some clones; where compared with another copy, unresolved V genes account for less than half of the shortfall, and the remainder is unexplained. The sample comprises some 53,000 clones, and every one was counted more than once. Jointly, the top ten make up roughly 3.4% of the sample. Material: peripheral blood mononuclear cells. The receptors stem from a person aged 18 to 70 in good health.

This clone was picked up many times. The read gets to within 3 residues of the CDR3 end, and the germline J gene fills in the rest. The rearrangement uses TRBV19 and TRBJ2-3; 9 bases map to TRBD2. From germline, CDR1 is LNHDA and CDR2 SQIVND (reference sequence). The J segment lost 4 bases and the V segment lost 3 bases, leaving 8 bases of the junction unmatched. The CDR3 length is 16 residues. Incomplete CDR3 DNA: TGTGCCAGTAGTATTTTGGGCGGGAGGGTTGCAGATACG. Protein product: CASSILGGRVADT. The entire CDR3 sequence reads CASSILGGRVADTQYF.

CDR3 sequence reads: CASSPGTQRNYGYTF. Partial CDR3 DNA: TGTGCCAGCTCACCAGGGACTCAGCGGAACTATGGC. The chain uses TRBV18 and TRBJ1-2, with D possibly being TRBD1 (5 bases). The CDR3 end is not reached by the read, which stops 3 residues before it; the germline J gene fills it in. In germline, CDR1 is KGHSH, CDR2 LQKENI. Trimming cost V 2 bases and J 2 bases, with 12 bases left between them. The CDR3 extends over 15 amino acids.

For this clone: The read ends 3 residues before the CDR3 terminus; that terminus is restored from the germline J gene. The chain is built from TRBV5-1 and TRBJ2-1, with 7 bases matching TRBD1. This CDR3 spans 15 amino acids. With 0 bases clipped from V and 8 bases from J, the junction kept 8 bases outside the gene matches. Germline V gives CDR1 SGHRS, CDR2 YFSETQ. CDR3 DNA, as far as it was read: TGCGCCAGCAGCTTGGACCTCCGACAGGGCGATGAG. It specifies CASSLDLRQGDE. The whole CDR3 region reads CASSLDLRQGDEQFF.

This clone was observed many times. The CDR3 loop is CASSMEGQATDTQYF. The CDR3 bases that were read are TGTGCCAGTAGTATGGAGGGACAGGCCACAGATACG. The V and J genes are TRBV19 and TRBJ2-3; TRBD1 matches at 8 bases. The read is 3 residues too short to cover the CDR3 end, so that end is filled in from the germline J gene. CDR3 size: 15 residues. V dropped 3 bases and J dropped 2; count of bases not matched to a gene: 4. Per germline, CDR1 LNHDA and CDR2 SQIVND (reference sequence).

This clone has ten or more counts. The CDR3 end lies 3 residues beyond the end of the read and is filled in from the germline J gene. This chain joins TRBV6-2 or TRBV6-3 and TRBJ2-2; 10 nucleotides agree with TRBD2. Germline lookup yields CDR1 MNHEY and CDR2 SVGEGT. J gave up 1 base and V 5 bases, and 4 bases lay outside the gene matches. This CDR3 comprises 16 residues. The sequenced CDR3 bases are TGTGCCAGCAGTAAGCCTAGCGGGAGGAACACCGGGGAG. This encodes CASSKPSGRNTGE. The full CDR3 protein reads CASSKPSGRNTGELFF.

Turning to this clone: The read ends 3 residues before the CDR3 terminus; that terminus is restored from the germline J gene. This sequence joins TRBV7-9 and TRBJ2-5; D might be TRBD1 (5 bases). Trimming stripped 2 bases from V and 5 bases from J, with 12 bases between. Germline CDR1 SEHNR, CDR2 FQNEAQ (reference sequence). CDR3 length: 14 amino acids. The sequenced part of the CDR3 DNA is TGTGCCAGCAGCTTACAGGGTAATTTGGAGACC. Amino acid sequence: CASSLQGNLET. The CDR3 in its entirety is CASSLQGNLETQYF.

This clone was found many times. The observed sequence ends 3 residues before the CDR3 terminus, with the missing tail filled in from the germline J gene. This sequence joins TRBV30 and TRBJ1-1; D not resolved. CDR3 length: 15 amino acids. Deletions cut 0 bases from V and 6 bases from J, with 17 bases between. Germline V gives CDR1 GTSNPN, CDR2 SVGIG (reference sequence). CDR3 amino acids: CAWSVLAGSRAEAFF. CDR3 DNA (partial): TGTGCCTGGAGTGTATTGGCAGGATCGAGGGCTGAA.

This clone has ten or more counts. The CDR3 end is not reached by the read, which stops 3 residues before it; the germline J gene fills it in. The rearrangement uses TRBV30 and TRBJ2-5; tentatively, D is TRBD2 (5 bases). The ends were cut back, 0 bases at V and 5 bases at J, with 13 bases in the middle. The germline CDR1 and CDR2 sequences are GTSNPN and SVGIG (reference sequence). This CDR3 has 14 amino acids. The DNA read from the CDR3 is TGTGCCTGGAGTGTAAACCCGCCGGGGGAGACC. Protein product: CAWSVNPPGET. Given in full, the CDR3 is CAWSVNPPGETQYF. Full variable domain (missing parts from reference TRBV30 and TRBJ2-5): SQTIHQWPATLVQPVGSPLSLECTVEGTSNPNLYWYRQAAGRGLQLLFYSVGIGQISSEVPQNLSASRPQDRQFILSSKKLLLSDSGFYLCAWSVNPPGETQYFGPGTRLLVL.

The CDR3 is CAWSPRGDYTF. The DNA read from the CDR3 is TGTGCCTGGTCTCCCAGGGGTGAC. This sequence joins TRBV30 and TRBJ1-2, with TRBD1 as a possible D gene (6 bases). The CDR3 extends 3 residues past the end of the read, so its final part is completed from the germline J gene. The CDR3 spans 11 residues. Germline V gene sequence: CDR1 GTSNPN, CDR2 SVGIG (reference sequence).

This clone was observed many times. CDR3 in amino acids: CATSRERGSLRKTQYF. The sequenced CDR3 bases are TGTGCCACCAGCAGAGAGAGGGGCAGTCTGAGAAAGACC. The V gene is TRBV15, the J gene TRBJ2-5; possibly TRBD1 or TRBD2 for D (5 bases each). With the read ending 3 residues before the CDR3 end, the germline J gene is used to fill in that end. This CDR3 contains 16 residues. V lost 0 bases to trimming and J lost 6 bases, with 17 bases between them. Germline loops: CDR1 LNHNV, CDR2 YYDKDF (reference sequence).